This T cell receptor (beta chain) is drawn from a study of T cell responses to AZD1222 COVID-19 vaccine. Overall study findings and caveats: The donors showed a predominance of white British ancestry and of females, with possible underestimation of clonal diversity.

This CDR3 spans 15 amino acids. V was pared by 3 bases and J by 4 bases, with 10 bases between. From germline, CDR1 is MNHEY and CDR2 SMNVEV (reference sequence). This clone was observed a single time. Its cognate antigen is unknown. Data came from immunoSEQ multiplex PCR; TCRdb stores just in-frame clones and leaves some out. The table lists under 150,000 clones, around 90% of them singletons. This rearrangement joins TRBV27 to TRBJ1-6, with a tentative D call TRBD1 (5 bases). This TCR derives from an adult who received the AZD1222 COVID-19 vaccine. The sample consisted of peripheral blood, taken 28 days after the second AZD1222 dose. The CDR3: CASSFEGKYNSPLHF. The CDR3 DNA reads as TGTGCCAGCAGTTTTGAGGGGAAATATAATTCACCCCTCCACTTT.